This entry features one TCR beta chain sequence. Other DNA sequences from this sample encode an identical CDR3 as well. Per the original data handling: Researchers report that nucleated cell counts were estimated from reference gene primer amplification. Measured with immunoSEQ multiplex PCR; TCRdb has only the in-frame clones, and not every one. V, J and clone size derive from that table, while D and trimming were established from the DNA sequence. The sample has 100,000 to 150,000 clones, roughly 83% seen once. These data originate in a study of blood T cell repertoires in COVID-19. Study-level background: The United States, Italy and Spain provided the acute and convalescent COVID-19 samples. Sources were T cells, B-cell-depleted T cells, or PBMCs; the material itself was cDNA or gDNA.

Germline CDR1 SGHRS, CDR2 YFSETQ. CDR3 length: 16 residues. V trimming: 0 bases; J trimming: 1 base; junction bases outside the gene matches: 0. This clonotype originated in a woman aged 45-65 years with acute or convalescent COVID-19. J is TRBJ2-3 and V is TRBV5-1, with 12 bases aligning to TRBD2. Specimen: peripheral blood. The CDR3 sequence: CASSLGLAGGTDTQYF. CDR3 nucleotide sequence: TGCGCCAGCAGCTTGGGACTAGCGGGAGGCACAGATACGCAGTATTTT.